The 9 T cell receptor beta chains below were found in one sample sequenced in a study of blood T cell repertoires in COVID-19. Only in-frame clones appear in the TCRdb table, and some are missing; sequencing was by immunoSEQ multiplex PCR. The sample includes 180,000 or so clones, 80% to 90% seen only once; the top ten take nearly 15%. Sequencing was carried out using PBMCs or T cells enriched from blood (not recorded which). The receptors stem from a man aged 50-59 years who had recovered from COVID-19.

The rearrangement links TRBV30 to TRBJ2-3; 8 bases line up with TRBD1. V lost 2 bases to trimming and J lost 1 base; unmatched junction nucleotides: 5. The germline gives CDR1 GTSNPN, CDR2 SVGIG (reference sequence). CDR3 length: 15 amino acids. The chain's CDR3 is CAWSKQDRGTDTQYF. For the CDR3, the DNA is TGTGCCTGGAGTAAACAGGACAGGGGCACAGATACGCAGTATTTT.

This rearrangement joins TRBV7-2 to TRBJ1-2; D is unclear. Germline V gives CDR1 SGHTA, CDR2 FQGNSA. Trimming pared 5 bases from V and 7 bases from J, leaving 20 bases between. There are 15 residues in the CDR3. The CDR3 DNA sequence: TGTGCCAGCAGCCGCCCCGGCTCTCCCCGCGGTGGCTACACCTTC. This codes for CASSRPGSPRGGYTF.

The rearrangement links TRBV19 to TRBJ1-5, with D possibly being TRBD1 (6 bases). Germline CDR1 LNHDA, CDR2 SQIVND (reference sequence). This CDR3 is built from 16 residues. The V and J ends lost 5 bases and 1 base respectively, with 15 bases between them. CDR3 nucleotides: TGTGCCAGTAGTGACCACAGGGTCGCGAGCAATCAGCCCCAGCATTTT. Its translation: CASSDHRVASNQPQHF. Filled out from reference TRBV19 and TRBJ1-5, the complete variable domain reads DGGITQSPKYLFRKEGQNVTLSCEQNLNHDAMYWYRQDPGQGLRLIYYSQIVNDFQKGDIAEGYSVSREKKESFPLTVTSAQKNPTAFYLCASSDHRVASNQPQHFGDGTRLSIL.

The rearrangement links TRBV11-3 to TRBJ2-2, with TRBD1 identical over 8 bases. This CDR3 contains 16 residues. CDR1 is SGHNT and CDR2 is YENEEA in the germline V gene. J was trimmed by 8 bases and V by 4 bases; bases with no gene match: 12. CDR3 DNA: TGTGCCAGCAGCTCGCAGGGACAGGTTGTCCGAGGGGAGCTGTTTTTT. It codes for CASSSQGQVVRGELFF.

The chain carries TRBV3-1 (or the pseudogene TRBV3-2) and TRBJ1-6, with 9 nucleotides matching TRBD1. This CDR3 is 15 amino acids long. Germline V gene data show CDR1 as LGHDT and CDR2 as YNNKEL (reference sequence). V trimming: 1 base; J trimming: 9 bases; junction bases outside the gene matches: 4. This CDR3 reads CASSQAGQGSSPLHF. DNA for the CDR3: TGTGCCAGCAGCCAAGCGGGACAGGGAAGTTCACCCCTCCACTTT.

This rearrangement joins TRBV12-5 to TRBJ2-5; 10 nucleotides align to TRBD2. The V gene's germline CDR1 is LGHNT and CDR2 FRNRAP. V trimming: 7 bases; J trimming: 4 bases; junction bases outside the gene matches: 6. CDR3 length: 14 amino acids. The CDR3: CASAPLAGVETQYF. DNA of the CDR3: TGTGCTAGTGCCCCGCTAGCGGGGGTAGAGACCCAGTACTTC.

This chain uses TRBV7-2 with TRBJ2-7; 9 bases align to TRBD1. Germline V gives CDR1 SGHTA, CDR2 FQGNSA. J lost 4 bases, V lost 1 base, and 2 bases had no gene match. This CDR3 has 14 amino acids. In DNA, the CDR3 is TGTGCCAGCAGCTTAGGAGACAGGGGGTACGAGCAGTACTTC. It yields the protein CASSLGDRGYEQYF.

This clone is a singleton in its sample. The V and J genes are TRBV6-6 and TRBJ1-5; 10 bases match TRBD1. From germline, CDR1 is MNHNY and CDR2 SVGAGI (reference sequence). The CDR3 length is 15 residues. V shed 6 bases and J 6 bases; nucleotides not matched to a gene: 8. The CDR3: CASSQGQGGAQPQHF. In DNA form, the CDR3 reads TGTGCCAGCAGCCAAGGACAGGGGGGGGCTCAGCCCCAGCATTTT.

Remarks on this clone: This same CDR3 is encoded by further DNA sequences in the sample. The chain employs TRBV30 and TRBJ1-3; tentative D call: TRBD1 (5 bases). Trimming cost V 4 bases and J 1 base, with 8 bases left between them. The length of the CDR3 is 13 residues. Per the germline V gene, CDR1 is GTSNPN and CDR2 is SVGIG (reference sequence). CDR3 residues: CAWNPGSGNTIYF. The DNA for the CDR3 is TGTGCCTGGAACCCAGGGTCTGGAAACACCATATATTTT.